The subject of this entry is one T cell receptor (beta chain). What it binds is not known. This record comes from a study of response to subunit inactivated influenza vaccine. Findings and caveats of the study: New T cells are recruited in small numbers by each seasonal influenza vaccination, according to the authors' suggestion.

CDR3 length: 17 amino acids. Trimming left V 5 bases short and J 0 bases short, with 18 bases between. Germline V gene lookup returns CDR1 LGHNA and CDR2 YNFKEQ. TCRdb recomputed calls from the RT-PCR reads with MiXCR, one row per CDR3 protein. The table includes around 790,000 distinct CDR3 sequences, approximately 22% detected once. This TCR was recovered from a man aged 50-60 years who received an inactivated influenza vaccine. The chain couples TRBV4-2 to TRBJ2-3, with a weak D call TRBD1 (6 bases). Sequencing was performed on PBMCs from blood, taken 5 to 6 days after vaccination. This CDR3 reads CASSKTQRTESTDTQYF. The CDR3 DNA follows: TGTGCCAGCAGCAAGACCCAACGGACAGAAAGCACAGATACGCAGTATTTT.